This T cell receptor (beta chain) originates from a study of human T cells and chemical hapten exposure. This sample's time point: patch test 2, 6 weeks after DPC sensitization. Treatment noted: therapeutic diphenylcyclopropenone sensitization with weekly scalp DPC. This clonotype came up many times. Deletions cut 6 bases from V and 7 bases from J, with 15 bases between. The length of the CDR3 is 13 residues. Per germline, CDR1 SGHNT and CDR2 YYREEE (reference sequence). TCRdb reanalysed the RACE reads using MiXCR and keeps one entry per CDR3 protein. Of some 100,000 distinct CDR3 sequences detected, roughly a tenth appear once; the ten largest clones hold more than 2%.

The sequencing here drew on whole blood, taken in connection with sensitization to the hapten diphenylcyclopropenone (DPC). The gene calls are TRBV5-4 and TRBJ2-3; TRBD2 might be the D (6 bases). The TCR originated in a woman between 35 and 50 years old with alopecia areata. Some clones in this sample may be carry-over from other donors' samples. The CDR3: CASTSDGRNTQYF. The CDR3, as DNA: TGTGCCAGCACCTCCGACGGGAGAAATACGCAGTATTTT.